These 31 T cell receptor beta chains share one sample of origin, sequenced in a study of blood T cell repertoires in COVID-19. The assay was immunoSEQ multiplex PCR, and TCRdb's table has in-frame clones only and misses some. Among approximately 300,000 clones listed, just over 85% were seen once. Sequencing used PBMCs or T cells enriched from blood (not recorded which). These receptors were taken from a man aged 25 to 40 who had recovered from COVID-19.

V and J are TRBV3-1 (or the pseudogene TRBV3-2) and TRBJ2-2, with D possibly being TRBD1 (8 bases). Germline values: CDR1 LGHDT, CDR2 YNNKEL (reference sequence). Trimming removed 4 bases from V and 0 bases from J, with 15 bases in between. This CDR3 spans 17 amino acids. The CDR3 reads CASSPWTGRANTGELFF. The DNA for the CDR3 is TGTGCCAGCAGCCCGTGGACAGGGAGGGCGAACACCGGGGAGCTGTTTTTT.

This chain links TRBV4-2 with TRBJ2-7; no firm D call. Trimming left V 0 bases short and J 3 bases short, with 12 bases between. The germline gives CDR1 LGHNA, CDR2 YNFKEQ. This CDR3 is built from 15 residues. DNA of the CDR3: TGTGCCAGCAGCCAAGAAACACAGCTCAGCTACGAGCAGTACTTC. Translating gives CASSQETQLSYEQYF.

The chain's CDR3 is CASSLWPSRATIQETQYF. The CDR3 DNA sequence: TGTGCCAGCAGCTTATGGCCGTCGAGGGCCACCATCCAAGAGACCCAGTACTTC. This chain uses TRBV11-2 with TRBJ2-5, with D possibly TRBD2 on 5 matching bases. V lost 2 bases and J 1 base, leaving 20 bases between the germline ends. This CDR3 contains 18 residues. CDR1 is SGHAT, CDR2 FQNNGV, per germline.

This sequence joins TRBV4-1 and TRBJ2-3, with TRBD1 as a possible D gene (6 bases). There are 17 residues in the CDR3. CDR1 and CDR2 (germline): MGHRA, YSYEKL. Trimming cost V 3 bases and J 2 bases, with 18 bases left between them. CDR3 sequence: CASSQGTTNYFTDTQYF. The CDR3 bases are TGCGCCAGCAGCCAGGGGACAACCAACTATTTCACAGATACGCAGTATTTT.

The chain joins TRBV11-2 to TRBJ1-2, with no clear D. This CDR3 comprises 13 residues. V lost 3 bases to trimming and J lost 8 bases, with 13 bases between them. Looked up from germline, CDR1 is SGHAT and CDR2 is FQNNGV. In DNA, the CDR3 is TGTGCCAGCAGCTTTACCCGGGTGGAGGGCTACACCTTC. Its protein product is CASSFTRVEGYTF. Together with reference TRBV11-2 and TRBJ1-2, the CDR3 gives the full variable domain: EAGVAQSPRYKIIEKRQSVAFWCNPISGHATLYWYQQILGQGPKLLIQFQNNGVVDDSQLPKDRFSAERLKGVDSTLKIQPAKLEDSAVYLCASSFTRVEGYTFGSGTRLTVV.

The CDR3 DNA follows: TGTGCCAGCAGTGTAGGGGGCGCAGACAATGAGCAGTTCTTC. Protein: CASSVGGADNEQFF. The J gene is TRBJ2-1, the V gene TRBV27, with 7 bases that match TRBD1. CDR3 size: 14 residues. With 5 bases clipped from V and 5 bases from J, the junction kept 6 bases outside the gene matches. Germline V gives CDR1 MNHEY, CDR2 SMNVEV (reference sequence).

The count of this clone is one. The chain uses TRBV6-5 and TRBJ2-7; TRBD1 is a possible D gene (6 bases). The CDR3 has 13 amino acids. The germline gives CDR1 MNHEY, CDR2 SVGAGI. V shed 6 bases and J shed 7 bases, with 16 bases lying between them. CDR3 nucleotide sequence: TGTGCCAGCAGCGTGGGACAATCGCGGGAGCAGTACTTC. Amino acid sequence: CASSVGQSREQYF.

The genes are TRBV19 and TRBJ1-2; maybe TRBD1 (5 bases). V was pared by 6 bases and J by 1 base, with 9 bases between. CDR3 size: 13 residues. Per germline, CDR1 LNHDA and CDR2 SQIVND (reference sequence). Here the CDR3 reads CASSPDSNYGYTF. Written as DNA, the CDR3 is TGTGCCAGTAGCCCCGACAGTAACTATGGCTACACCTTC.

This sequence joins TRBV6-5 and TRBJ1-2; weak D call: TRBD1 (5 bases). CDR1 MNHEY and CDR2 SVGAGI come from the germline V gene. There are 12 residues in the CDR3. Trimming removed 2 bases at V and 5 bases at J, with 6 bases between. CDR3 loop: CASSYKGYGYTF. The CDR3 nucleotides are TGTGCCAGCAGTTACAAGGGGTATGGCTACACCTTC.

Only one count was recorded for this clone. This sequence joins TRBV2 and TRBJ1-1; 7 nucleotides agree with TRBD1. Losses at the gene ends were 7 bases for V and 1 base for J; bases not matched to a gene: 9. CDR1 is SNHLY, CDR2 FYNNEI, per germline. This CDR3 spans 15 amino acids. CDR3 bases: TGTGCCAGCAAAGACAGGGTCTTCGGGAACACTGAAGCTTTCTTT. Encoded protein: CASKDRVFGNTEAFF. Drawing the rest from reference TRBV2 and TRBJ1-1, the complete variable domain is EPEVTQTPSHQVTQMGQEVILRCVPISNHLYFYWYRQILGQKVEFLVSFYNNEISEKSEIFDDQFSVERPDGSNFTLKIRSTKLEDSAMYFCASKDRVFGNTEAFFGQGTRLTVV.

This clone was counted once. This chain uses TRBV30 with TRBJ1-1, with D uncertain. V dropped 0 bases and J dropped 9 bases, with 11 bases sitting between them. Germline CDR1 GTSNPN, CDR2 SVGIG (reference sequence). This CDR3 has 12 amino acids. The CDR3 reads CAWSVMSSQAFF. The CDR3 bases are TGTGCCTGGAGTGTGATGAGTTCTCAAGCTTTCTTT. The variable domain in full, completed from reference TRBV30 and TRBJ1-1, reads SQTIHQWPATLVQPVGSPLSLECTVEGTSNPNLYWYRQAAGRGLQLLFYSVGIGQISSEVPQNLSASRPQDRQFILSSKKLLLSDSGFYLCAWSVMSSQAFFGQGTRLTVV.

The rearrangement joins TRBV6-5 to TRBJ1-3, with unresolved D. Trimming removed 8 bases at V and 3 bases at J, with 17 bases between. Germline V gene data show CDR1 as MNHEY and CDR2 as SVGAGI. The length of the CDR3 is 15 residues. This CDR3 is CASALSSSGGNTIYF. CDR3 sequence (DNA): TGTGCCAGCGCCTTAAGTTCCTCGGGTGGAAACACCATATATTTT.

The chain recombines TRBV9 with TRBJ2-7; TRBD2 aligns across 16 bases. Unmatched junction bases numbered 8, after V lost 3 bases and J lost 5 bases. This CDR3 is built from 17 residues. Germline CDR1 reads SGDLS; CDR2 reads YYNGEE. CDR3: CASSGGLAGGPVNEQYF. DNA for the CDR3: TGTGCCAGCAGCGGGGGACTAGCGGGAGGGCCGGTCAACGAGCAGTACTTC. The whole variable domain, filled in from reference TRBV9 and TRBJ2-7, reads DSGVTQTPKHLITATGQRVTLRCSPRSGDLSVYWYQQSLDQGLQFLIQYYNGEERAKGNILERFSAQQFPDLHSELNLSSLELGDSALYFCASSGGLAGGPVNEQYFGPGTRLTVT.

The table lists this clone with a few counts. This chain connects TRBV18 to TRBJ1-3; 7 bases agree with TRBD1. J lost 0 bases, V lost 3 bases, and 8 bases had no gene match. CDR3 length: 17 residues. Germline V gene sequence: CDR1 KGHSH, CDR2 LQKENI. CDR3 region: CASSPQDRVYSGNTIYF. CDR3 in DNA: TGTGCCAGCTCACCTCAAGACAGGGTCTACTCTGGAAACACCATATATTTT.

The V call is TRBV28, the J call TRBJ2-3; tentative D call: TRBD2 (7 bases). Germline V CDR1 and CDR2: MDHEN, SYDVKM. Trimming took 8 bases from V and 2 from J, leaving 20 bases between them. The CDR3 runs 16 residues. The CDR3 is CASAPLAGAPTDTQYF. In DNA form, the CDR3 reads TGTGCCAGCGCGCCTCTGGCGGGGGCCCCCACAGATACGCAGTATTTT.

CDR3 sequence reads: CASSGGQAYEQYF. The CDR3 nucleotides are TGTGCCAGCAGCGGTGGACAGGCCTACGAGCAGTACTTC. The V call is TRBV2, the J call TRBJ2-7; the match to TRBD1 covers 7 bases. The CDR3 sequence is 13 residues long. CDR1 is SNHLY and CDR2 is FYNNEI in the germline V gene. The J segment lost 2 bases and the V segment lost 6 bases, leaving 4 bases of the junction unmatched.

The genes are TRBV11-2 and TRBJ2-7; D is perhaps TRBD1 (6 bases). CDR1 and CDR2 from the germline V gene are SGHAT and FQNNGV. V dropped 4 bases and J dropped 0 bases, with 16 bases sitting between them. The CDR3 is 16 residues long. The CDR3 DNA is TGTGCCAGCAGCTCCCTGACAGGTCCGAGCTCCTACGAGCAGTACTTC. Translating it yields CASSSLTGPSSYEQYF.

The chain recombines TRBV5-6 with TRBJ2-7; maybe TRBD1 (6 bases). The CDR3 contains 16 residues. CDR1 is SGHDT, CDR2 YYEEEE, per germline. The V and J ends lost 1 base and 1 base respectively, with 15 bases between them. This CDR3 is CASSLTPTGLSYEQYF. DNA of the CDR3: TGTGCCAGCAGCTTGACTCCGACAGGTTTATCCTACGAGCAGTACTTC.

The chain combines TRBV28 with TRBJ1-1; the D is unclear. Germline V lookup: CDR1 MDHEN, CDR2 SYDVKM. CDR3 length: 14 amino acids. Between the trimmed V and J ends, which lost 3 bases and 3 bases, there was a span of 11 bases. The CDR3 coding sequence is TGTGCCAGCAGTTTGTCGGGAAGGGACACTGAAGCTTTCTTT. Its translation is CASSLSGRDTEAFF.

This clone was counted a single time. The chain carries TRBV7-6 and TRBJ2-3, with D possibly being TRBD2 (6 bases). Germline V gene lookup returns CDR1 SGHVS and CDR2 FNYEAQ. This CDR3 has 16 amino acids. Deletions cut 4 bases from V and 8 bases from J, with 22 bases between. CDR3 region: CASSYLSGDPPGTQYF. The CDR3 DNA reads TGTGCCAGCAGCTACCTTAGCGGAGACCCACCGGGTACGCAGTATTTT.

This chain uses TRBV11-2 with TRBJ1-5; D gene ambiguous. Germline CDR1 reads SGHAT; CDR2 reads FQNNGV. The CDR3 consists of 13 residues. V was clipped by 2 bases and J by 5 bases, with 7 bases between them. The CDR3 coding sequence is TGTGCCAGCAGCTTAAACGGGGATCAGCCCCAGCATTTT. Its protein is CASSLNGDQPQHF.

This rearrangement joins TRBV19 to TRBJ1-1, with a weak D call TRBD1 (6 bases). In germline, CDR1 is LNHDA, CDR2 SQIVND (reference sequence). Trimming removed 3 bases from V and 1 base from J, with 15 bases in between. The CDR3 has 16 amino acids. DNA for the CDR3: TGTGCCAGTAGTATCCCCAGGGGCGCCTCGAACACTGAAGCTTTCTTT. This encodes CASSIPRGASNTEAFF.

The chain is built from TRBV5-1 and TRBJ2-3; 8 nucleotides line up with TRBD1. The CDR3 length is 15 residues. Losses at the gene ends were 0 bases for V and 3 bases for J; bases not matched to a gene: 3. In germline, CDR1 is SGHRS, CDR2 YFSETQ. The CDR3 coding sequence is TGCGCCAGCAGCTTGGCCACAGGGGGTACAGATACGCAGTATTTT. Amino acid sequence: CASSLATGGTDTQYF.

The gene calls are TRBV28 and TRBJ1-5; D is unresolved. V dropped 5 bases and J dropped 0 bases, with 17 bases sitting between them. The CDR3 is 17 residues long. CDR1 is MDHEN, CDR2 SYDVKM, per germline. DNA for the CDR3: TGTGCCAGCAGTACCCAAGACATCTTAAATAGCAATCAGCCCCAGCATTTT. The encoded protein is CASSTQDILNSNQPQHF.

This clone was picked up one time. This sequence joins TRBV6-5 and TRBJ2-3; 10 bases map to TRBD2. CDR3 size: 15 residues. V was clipped by 6 bases and J by 3 bases; unmatched bases: 6. Germline values: CDR1 MNHEY, CDR2 SVGAGI. CDR3 bases: TGTGCCAGCAGGTTAGCGGGAGGTCTTACAGATACGCAGTATTTT. Its protein product is CASRLAGGLTDTQYF.

The chain uses TRBV19 and TRBJ1-6, with 8 bases fitting TRBD1. Looked up from germline, CDR1 is LNHDA and CDR2 is SQIVND (reference sequence). After removal of 6 bases from V and 10 bases from J, the junction contained 8 bases not matched to a gene. This CDR3 has 14 amino acids. The CDR3 is CASRVTGAKSPLHF. The CDR3 DNA follows: TGTGCCAGTAGAGTGACAGGGGCGAAATCACCCCTCCACTTT.

The genes are TRBV27 and TRBJ2-1, with 8 bases matching TRBD2. With 4 bases clipped from V and 4 bases from J, the junction kept 9 bases outside the gene matches. Germline V lookup: CDR1 MNHEY, CDR2 SMNVEV (reference sequence). The CDR3 contains 16 residues. The CDR3: CASSYTSAGGYNEQFF. The CDR3 nucleotides are TGTGCCAGCAGTTACACTTCGGCGGGGGGTTACAATGAGCAGTTCTTC.

The V gene is TRBV9, the J gene TRBJ1-4; no reliable D call. This CDR3 is 14 amino acids long. CDR1 SGDLS and CDR2 YYNGEE come from the germline V gene. The ends were cut back, 7 bases at V and 3 bases at J, with 13 bases in the middle. The CDR3 spells CASSREVANEKLFF. The CDR3 DNA follows: TGTGCCAGCTCCCGGGAAGTAGCTAATGAAAAACTGTTTTTT.

The rearrangement joins TRBV5-1 to TRBJ2-3, with 10 bases that match TRBD2. This CDR3 region has 15 residues. V lost 3 bases and J lost 4; bases outside the gene matches: 5. CDR1 is SGHRS and CDR2 is YFSETQ in the germline V gene. CDR3: CASSYQGLAADTQYF. Written as DNA, the CDR3 is TGCGCCAGCAGCTATCAAGGACTAGCGGCAGATACGCAGTATTTT.

There are a few counts of this clone. The chain joins TRBV5-1 to TRBJ2-7; D uncertain. Germline V gene sequence: CDR1 SGHRS, CDR2 YFSETQ. Deletions cut 6 bases from V and 5 bases from J, with 21 bases between. This CDR3 contains 15 residues. Here the CDR3 reads CASKELIGSQNEQYF. The DNA for the CDR3 is TGCGCCAGCAAGGAGTTGATTGGAAGTCAGAACGAGCAGTACTTC.

The genes are TRBV4-1 and TRBJ1-2, with a tentative D call TRBD1 (6 bases). CDR3 size: 13 residues. With 8 bases removed from V and 7 bases from J, the gap between germline ends came to 17 bases. Germline-derived CDR1 and CDR2 are MGHRA and YSYEKL. CDR3 sequence: CASRPTGSSGYTF. As DNA, the CDR3 is TGCGCCAGCCGGCCCACAGGGTCTAGTGGCTACACCTTC.